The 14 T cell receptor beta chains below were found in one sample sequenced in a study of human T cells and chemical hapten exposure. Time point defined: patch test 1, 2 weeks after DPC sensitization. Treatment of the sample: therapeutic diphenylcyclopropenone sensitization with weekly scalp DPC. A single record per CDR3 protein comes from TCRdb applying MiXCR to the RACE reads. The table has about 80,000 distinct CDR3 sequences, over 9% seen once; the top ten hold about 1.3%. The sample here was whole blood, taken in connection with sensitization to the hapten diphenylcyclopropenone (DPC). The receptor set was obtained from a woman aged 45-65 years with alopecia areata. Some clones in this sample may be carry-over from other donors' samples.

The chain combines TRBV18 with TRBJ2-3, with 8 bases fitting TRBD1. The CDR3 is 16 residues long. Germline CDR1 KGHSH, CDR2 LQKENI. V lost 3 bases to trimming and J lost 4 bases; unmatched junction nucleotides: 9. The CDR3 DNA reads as TGTGCCAGCTCACCGACAGGGGCGATTCGGGCAGATACGCAGTATTTT. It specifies CASSPTGAIRADTQYF.

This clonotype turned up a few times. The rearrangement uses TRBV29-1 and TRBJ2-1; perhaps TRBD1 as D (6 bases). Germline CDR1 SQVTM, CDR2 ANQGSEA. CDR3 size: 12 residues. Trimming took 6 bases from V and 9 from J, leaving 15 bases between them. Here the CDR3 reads CSVYAGAGEQFF. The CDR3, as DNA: TGCAGCGTGTATGCAGGGGCGGGTGAGCAGTTCTTC.

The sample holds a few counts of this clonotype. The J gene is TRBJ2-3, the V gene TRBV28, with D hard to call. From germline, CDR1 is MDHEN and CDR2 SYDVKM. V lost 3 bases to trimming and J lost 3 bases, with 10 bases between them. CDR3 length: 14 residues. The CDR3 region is CASSFFGGTDTQYF. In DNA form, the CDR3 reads TGTGCCAGCAGTTTCTTCGGTGGAACAGATACGCAGTATTTT.

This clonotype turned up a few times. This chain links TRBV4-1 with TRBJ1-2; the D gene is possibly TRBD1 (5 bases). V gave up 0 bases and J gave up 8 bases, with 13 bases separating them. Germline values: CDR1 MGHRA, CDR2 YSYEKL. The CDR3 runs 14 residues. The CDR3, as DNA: TGCGCCAGCAGCCAAGAAGACAGAAAAGGGGGCTACACCTTC. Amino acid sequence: CASSQEDRKGGYTF.

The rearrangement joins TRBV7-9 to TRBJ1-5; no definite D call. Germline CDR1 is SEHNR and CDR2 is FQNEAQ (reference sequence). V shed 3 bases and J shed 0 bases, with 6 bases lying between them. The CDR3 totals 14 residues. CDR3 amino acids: CASSLTSSNQPQHF. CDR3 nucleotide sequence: TGTGCCAGCAGCTTGACATCTAGCAATCAGCCCCAGCATTTT. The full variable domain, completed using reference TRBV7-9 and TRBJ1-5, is DTGVSQNPRHKITKRGQNVTFRCDPISEHNRLYWYRQTLGQGPEFLTYFQNEAQLEKSRLLSDRFSAERPKGSFSTLEIQRTEQGDSAMYLCASSLTSSNQPQHFGDGTRLSIL.

Written as DNA, the CDR3 is TGTGCCAGCAGTCGATTAGGGGGACTAGTCCCCCCGGATACGCAGTATTTT. Its translation is CASSRLGGLVPPDTQYF. V gene TRBV11-2 combines with J gene TRBJ2-3; 8 nucleotides align to TRBD2. This CDR3 has 17 amino acids. With 6 bases clipped from V and 6 bases from J, the junction kept 17 bases outside the gene matches. Germline V lookup: CDR1 SGHAT, CDR2 FQNNGV.

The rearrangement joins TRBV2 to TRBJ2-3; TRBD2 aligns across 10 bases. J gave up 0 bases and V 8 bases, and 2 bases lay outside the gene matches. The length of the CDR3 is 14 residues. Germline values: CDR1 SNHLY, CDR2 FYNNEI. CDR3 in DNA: TGTGCCAGCCAACTAGCGGGAAGCACAGATACGCAGTATTTT. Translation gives CASQLAGSTDTQYF.

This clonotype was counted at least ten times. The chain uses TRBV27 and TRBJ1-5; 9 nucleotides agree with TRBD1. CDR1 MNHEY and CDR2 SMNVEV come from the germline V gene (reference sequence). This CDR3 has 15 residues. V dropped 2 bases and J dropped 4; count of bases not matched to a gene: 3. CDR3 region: CASSLNRGLNQPQHF. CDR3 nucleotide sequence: TGTGCCAGCAGTTTAAACAGGGGGCTAAATCAGCCCCAGCATTTT.

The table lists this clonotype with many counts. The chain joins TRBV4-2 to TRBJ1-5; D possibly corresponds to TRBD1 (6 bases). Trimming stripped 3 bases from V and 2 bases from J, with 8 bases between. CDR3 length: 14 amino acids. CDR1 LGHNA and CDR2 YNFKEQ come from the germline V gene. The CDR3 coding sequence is TGTGCCAGCAGCCAGGGGGCAGGCAATCAGCCCCAGCATTTT. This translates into CASSQGAGNQPQHF.

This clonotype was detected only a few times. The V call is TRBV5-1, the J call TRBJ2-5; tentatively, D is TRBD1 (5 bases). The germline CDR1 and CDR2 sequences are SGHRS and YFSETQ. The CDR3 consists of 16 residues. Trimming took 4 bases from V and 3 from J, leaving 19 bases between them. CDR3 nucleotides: TGCGCCAGCAGCACCCTAGAGGTTGTAGGGGAAGAGACCCAGTACTTC. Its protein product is CASSTLEVVGEETQYF.

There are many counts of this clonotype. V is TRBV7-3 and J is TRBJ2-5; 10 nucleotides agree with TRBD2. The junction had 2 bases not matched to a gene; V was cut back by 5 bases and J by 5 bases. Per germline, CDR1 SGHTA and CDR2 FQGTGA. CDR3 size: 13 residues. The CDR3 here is CASSLAGVETQYF. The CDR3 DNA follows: TGTGCCAGCAGCCTAGCGGGGGTGGAGACCCAGTACTTC.

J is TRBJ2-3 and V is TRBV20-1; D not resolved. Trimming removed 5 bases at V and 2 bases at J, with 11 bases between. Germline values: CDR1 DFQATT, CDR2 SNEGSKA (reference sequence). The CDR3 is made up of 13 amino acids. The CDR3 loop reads CSAVSESTDTQYF. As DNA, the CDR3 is TGCAGTGCTGTGTCAGAATCCACAGATACGCAGTATTTT.

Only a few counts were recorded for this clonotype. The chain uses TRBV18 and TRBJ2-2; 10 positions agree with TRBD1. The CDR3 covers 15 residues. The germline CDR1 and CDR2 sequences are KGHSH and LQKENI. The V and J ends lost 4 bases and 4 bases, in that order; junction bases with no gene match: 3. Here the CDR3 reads CASSRGQGRTGELFF. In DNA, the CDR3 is TGTGCCAGCTCACGGGGACAGGGGCGCACCGGGGAGCTGTTTTTT.

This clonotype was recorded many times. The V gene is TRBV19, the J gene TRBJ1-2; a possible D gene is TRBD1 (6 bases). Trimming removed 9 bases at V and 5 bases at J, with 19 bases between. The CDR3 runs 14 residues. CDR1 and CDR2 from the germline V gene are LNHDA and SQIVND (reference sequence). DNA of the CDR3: TGTGCCAGCACCACGGGGGCGACGGATTATGGCTACACCTTC. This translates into CASTTGATDYGYTF.